This TCR beta chain stems from a study of post-analysis software for immune sequencing data (dated by TCRdb to 2014 to 2015). Background for the entire study: The recorded disease courses included relapsing-remitting, secondary progressive and progressive-relapsing multiple sclerosis, and some patients had no subtype annotation. Patient repertoires were compared against roughly 11 previously published healthy control repertoires from donors aged roughly 6 to 28 years. A subset of samples was prepared in parallel using single-end sample barcoding, then pooled and co-amplified after Illumina adapter ligation.

To prepare the library, PCR was applied. Sequencing was performed on an Illumina HiSeq 2500. To reduce PCR and sequencing biases, unique molecular identifiers were incorporated into the TCR beta cDNA libraries. Per 1 to 10 million input T cells, roughly 500,000 cDNA molecules were obtained, such that each molecule approximated one T cell. The same protocol used for the earlier healthy control dataset was applied to prepare and sequence the patient libraries. Within a given batch, samples were prepared together, multiplexed and sequenced on the same HiSeq lane. The original methods were these. Raw barcoded reads were processed with MIGEC, discarding single-read molecular identifier groups before consensus assembly and CDR3 extraction. VDJtools was used for post-analysis of the clonotype tables, and diversity was normalized by down-sampling every dataset to the size of the smallest sample. To correct batch-related cross-sample contamination, repertoire overlap clustering matched CDR3 amino acid sequences but not nucleotide sequences. The raw public data were reprocessed by TCRdb itself: fastp quality trimming at Q25, MiXCR clonotype calling, in-frame beta chains only. Entries are consolidated by CDR3 protein sequence, retaining the most common genes and DNA. The V and J calls here are based on TCRdb, not the publication. The sample has approximately 260,000 distinct CDR3 sequences on record, 30% to 45% of them singletons. Approximately 4.6% of the sample belongs to the ten largest clones.

This clonotype was counted at least ten times. It lacks a known antigen. The record has no base qualities; no much larger clone is one base away. TCR beta repertoires were profiled from peripheral blood of roughly 13 young patients with multiple sclerosis to demonstrate the VDJtools post-analysis software. Multiple sclerosis patients were children and adolescents aged 6 to 15 years. Points the paper makes about the study in general: Patients showed significantly higher frequencies than controls for 4 or 5 TRBV segments, among them TRBV5-6, TRBV5-1 and TRBV20-1. The multiple sclerosis patient group was slightly younger than the control group. Direct clustering with F measure revealed strong co-clustering of samples prepared in the same batch, which led to a batch-effect correction. Compared with controls, multiple sclerosis patients had significantly lower normalized Chao1 diversity, a finding suggesting substantial peripheral T-cell clonal expansion.

The germline V gene (reference sequence) sets CDR1 to WNHNN and CDR2 to SYGVQD. V is pared back by 8 bases and J by 1 base, with 5 bases lying between the germline termini. The CDR3 spans 11 residues, from the cysteine through the phenylalanine. Only the CDR3 portion is preserved as DNA: 33 bases, with reading frame beginning at the first base. The sample comprised blood. This sequence originates from a girl aged 5 to 17 with multiple sclerosis. The chain links TRBV10-1 with TRBJ1-2, with a weak D call of TRBD1 (5 bases match). This receptor carries the CDR3 CASQGNYGYTF. The bases read TGCGCCAGCCAGGGTAACTATGGCTACACCTTC.